This T cell receptor beta chain was sequenced during a study of cytomegalovirus exposure and HLA in healthy donors. This CDR3 contains 10 residues. Trimming took 5 bases from V and 6 from J, leaving 7 bases between them. The germline CDR1 and CDR2 sequences are GTSNPN and SVGIG (reference sequence). Primers: 60 Vbeta forward and 13 Jbeta reverse. Assay used: immunoSEQ multiplex PCR; TCRdb lists only in-frame clones, some missing. Among 160,000 or so clones listed, 75% to 80% were seen once. This chain connects TRBV30 to TRBJ1-2, with D unresolved. The receptor's source is a man aged 35 to 55 in good health and CMV-seropositive. Material: PBMCs. The DNA of the CDR3 is TGTGCCTGGGGCGGTCATGGCTACACCTTC. Amino acids: CAWGGHGYTF.